This T cell receptor beta chain was sequenced in a study of CD8 T cells in ankylosing spondylitis (TCRdb year 2017). General notes on the study: T cell receptor beta repertoires were profiled in healthy donors and ankylosing spondylitis patients so that disease-linked TCR variants could be found. The full study cohort comprised around 23 ankylosing spondylitis patients and around 100 healthy donors. Samples of peripheral blood were taken, and for ankylosing spondylitis patients, synovial fluid was collected as well. General conclusions and limits of the study: The disease-linked clones were reported as significantly enriched in matched synovial fluid samples from ankylosing spondylitis patients. A CD8+ phenotype was shown by the disease-linked clones, which were found at relatively low frequencies in peripheral blood. Some motif variants had previously been reported in the synovial fluid and blood of reactive arthritis patients, which suggests shared mechanisms of disease initiation. A TCR beta motif made up of seven or eight highly homologous amino acid variants appeared to be characteristic of blood from ankylosing spondylitis patients.

The reads were generated on an Illumina HiSeq 2500. Quantitative 5'-RACE with molecular barcodes was the method used to prepare the TCR beta libraries. As for the original processing: Disease-linked TCR variants were identified with a new computational method built on a probabilistic model of VDJ rearrangement. TCRdb itself trimmed the public reads at Q25 with fastp, ran MiXCR and retained productive beta chains. Rows merge per CDR3 protein into single entries with the most common DNA and genes. TCRdb assigned the V and J calls; the authors' analysis was not used. In all, the sample holds approximately 520,000 distinct CDR3 sequences, and roughly 5% of those were seen once. Around 3.6% of the sample is held by the ten biggest clonotypes. The CDR3 measures 16 amino acids from cysteine to phenylalanine. Only CDR3 DNA is held: 48 bases, read in frame from base 1. The germline V gene specifies ENHRY as CDR1 and SYGVKD as CDR2. The V end gives up 2 bases and the J end 6 bases, leaving 11 bases in the junction not matched to a gene.

This clonotype was counted many times. Its antigen target is currently unknown. No per-base quality is available; no much larger clone lies one base away. Recombination joined TRBV10-3 with TRBJ2-5; TRBD1 aligns with 8 central bases. The material sequenced was blood, either unsorted or a sorted T cell fraction (not recorded which). The TCR sequence derives from a male donor with ankylosing spondylitis. Read as DNA, the sequence is TGTGCCATCAGTGAGACCCCTCCAGGGGGCGGGAAGACCCAGTACTTC. This sequence encodes CAISETPPGGGKTQYF.